The 4 T cell receptor beta chains below were found in one sample sequenced in a study of T cell changes during pregnancy in multiple sclerosis. Data came from immunoSEQ multiplex PCR; TCRdb stores just in-frame clones and leaves some out. This sample has tens of thousands of clones, with just over 90% found just once. The source material was peripheral blood, sampled after pregnancy. These receptors all stem from a female donor with multiple sclerosis, enrolled in a pregnancy study.

The V call is TRBV5-1, the J call TRBJ2-1; 8 nucleotides agree with TRBD2. Germline V gene lookup returns CDR1 SGHRS and CDR2 YFSETQ. This CDR3 is 13 amino acids long. V shed 2 bases and J 9 bases; nucleotides not matched to a gene: 4. In DNA form, the CDR3 reads TGCGCCAGCAGCTTCAGCGGGAGTGCTGAGCAGTTCTTC. Its translation: CASSFSGSAEQFF.

The J gene is TRBJ1-1, the V gene TRBV4-1, with unresolved D. Trimming left V 1 base short and J 0 bases short, with 6 bases between. The CDR3 is 14 amino acids. Germline V CDR1 and CDR2: MGHRA, YSYEKL. This chain's CDR3 is CASSQVGLNTEAFF. The CDR3 nucleotides read TGCGCCAGCAGCCAAGTTGGCCTGAACACTGAAGCTTTCTTT.

V usage is TRBV25-1 and J usage is TRBJ2-3; D not resolved. This CDR3 is built from 13 residues. V was pared by 6 bases and J by 2 bases, with 9 bases between. From germline, CDR1 is MGHDK and CDR2 SYGVNS. This CDR3 is CASRKRLTDTQYF. The CDR3 nucleotides read TGTGCCAGCAGGAAGCGACTCACAGATACGCAGTATTTT.

The J gene is TRBJ2-2, the V gene TRBV5-1, with TRBD2 matching over 12 bases. Germline-derived CDR1 and CDR2 are SGHRS and YFSETQ. V lost 3 bases to trimming and J lost 8 bases; unmatched junction nucleotides: 11. This CDR3 has 17 residues. In DNA form, the CDR3 reads TGCGCCAGCAGCTCCCGACTAGCGGGAGAGCTATCGGGGGAGCTGTTTTTT. The encoded protein is CASSSRLAGELSGELFF.